The clone carrying this TCR beta chain was counted a few times. Its antigen is undetermined. The TCR beta CDR3 regions underwent amplification using RNA transcripts as the source. HTBI primers were the set used in a first-round RT-PCR of the TCR CDR3. MiXCR, applied by TCRdb to the multiplex PCR reads, yields one record per CDR3 protein. The table lists 480,000 or so distinct CDR3 sequences, roughly an eighth of them singletons. The hyperthyroidism was newly diagnosed and had lasted under 2 months; the patients were aged 18 to 65. Uncontrolled infections, other autoimmune diseases, pregnancy or lactation led to exclusion of patients. Each diagnosis drew on symptoms, thyroxine, TRAb, thyroid ultrasound and orbital computed tomography findings. The data belong to a study of T cells in Graves' hyperthyroidism and ophthalmopathy. V gave up 1 base and J gave up 4 bases, with 14 bases separating them. CDR3 length: 15 amino acids. Germline assignment: CDR1 SGHRS and CDR2 YFSETQ.

General study findings and limits: Blood samples included most of the expanded thyroid clonotypes exceeding 0.001.

Sequencing was performed on blood. The rearrangement uses TRBV5-1 and TRBJ1-1; D might be TRBD1 (6 bases). The receptor comes from a woman aged 18 to 35 with Graves' hyperthyroidism. The CDR3 is CASSLQEQGFTEAFF. The CDR3 DNA reads TGCGCCAGCAGCTTGCAGGAACAGGGCTTCACTGAAGCTTTCTTT.